This T cell receptor beta chain emerged from a study of blood T cell repertoires in COVID-19. Using immunoSEQ multiplex PCR, the repertoire was profiled, and TCRdb retains in-frame clones only, with some absent. The sample shows about 300,000 clones, around 84% of them seen only once. Symptom resolution, clearance, or two negative PCRs marked the recovered donors of Cohort 3. Trimming cost V 0 bases and J 6 bases; bases outside gene matches: 4. This CDR3 spans 14 amino acids. The germline gives CDR1 SGHRS, CDR2 YFSETQ. This receptor was obtained from a man in his thirties or forties who had recovered from COVID-19. The V gene is TRBV5-1, the J gene TRBJ1-2; 8 bases match TRBD1. Sample: PBMCs or T cells enriched from blood (not recorded which). DNA for the CDR3: TGCGCCAGCAGCTTGGACAGGGGGGGCAATGGCTACACCTTC. It specifies CASSLDRGGNGYTF.